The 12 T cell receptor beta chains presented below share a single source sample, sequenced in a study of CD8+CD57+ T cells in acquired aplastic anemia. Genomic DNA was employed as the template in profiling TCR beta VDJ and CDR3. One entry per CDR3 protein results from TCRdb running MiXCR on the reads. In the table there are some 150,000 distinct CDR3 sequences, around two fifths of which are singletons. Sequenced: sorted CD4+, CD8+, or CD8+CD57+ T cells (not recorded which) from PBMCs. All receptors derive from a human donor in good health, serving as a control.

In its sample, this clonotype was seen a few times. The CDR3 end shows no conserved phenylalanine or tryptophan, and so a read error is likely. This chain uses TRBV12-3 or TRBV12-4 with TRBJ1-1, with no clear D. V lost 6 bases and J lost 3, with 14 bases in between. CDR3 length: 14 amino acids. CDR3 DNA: TGTGCCAGCAGAACCTCCTTGAGGGACACTGAAGCTTTCCTT. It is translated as CASRTSLRDTEAFL.

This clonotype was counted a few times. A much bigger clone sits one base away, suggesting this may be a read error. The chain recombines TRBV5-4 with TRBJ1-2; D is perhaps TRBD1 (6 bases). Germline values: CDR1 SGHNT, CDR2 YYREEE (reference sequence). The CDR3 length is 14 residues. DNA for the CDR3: TGTGCCAGCAGCACCACTACAGGGAACTATGGCCACACCTTC. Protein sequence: CASSTTTGNYGHTF.

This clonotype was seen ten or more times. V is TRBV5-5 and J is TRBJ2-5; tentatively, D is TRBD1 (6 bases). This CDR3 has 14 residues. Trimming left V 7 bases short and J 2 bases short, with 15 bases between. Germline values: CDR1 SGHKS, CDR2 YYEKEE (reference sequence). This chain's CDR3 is CASVGGPTQETQYF. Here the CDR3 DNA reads TGTGCCAGCGTAGGGGGACCGACTCAAGAGACCCAGTACTTC. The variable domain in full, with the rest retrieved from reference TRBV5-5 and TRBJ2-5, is DAGVTQSPTHLIKTRGQQVTLRCSPISGHKSVSWYQQVLGQGPQFIFQYYEKEERGRGNFPDRFSARQFPNYSSELNVNALLLGDSALYLCASVGGPTQETQYFGPGTRLLVL.

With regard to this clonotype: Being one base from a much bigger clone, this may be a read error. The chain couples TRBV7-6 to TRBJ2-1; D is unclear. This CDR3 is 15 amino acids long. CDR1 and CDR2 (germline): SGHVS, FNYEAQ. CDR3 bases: TGCGCCAGCAGCCAAGGTTATAGTACGTACAATGGGCAGTTCTTC. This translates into CASSQGYSTYNGQFF. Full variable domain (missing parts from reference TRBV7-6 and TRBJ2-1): GAGVSQSPRYKVTKRGQDVALRCDPISGHVSLYWYRQALGQGPEFLTYFNYEAQQDKSGLPNDRFSAERPEGSISTLTIQRTEQRDSAMYRCASSQGYSTYNGQFFGPGTRLTVL.

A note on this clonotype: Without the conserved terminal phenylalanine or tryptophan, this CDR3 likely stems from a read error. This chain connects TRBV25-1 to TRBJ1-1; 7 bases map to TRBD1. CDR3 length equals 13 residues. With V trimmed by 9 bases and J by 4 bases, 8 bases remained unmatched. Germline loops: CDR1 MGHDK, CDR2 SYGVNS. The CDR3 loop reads CASRAGGGTEAFL. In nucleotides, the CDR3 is TGTGCCAGTAGGGCAGGGGGAGGCACTGAAGCTTTCCTT.

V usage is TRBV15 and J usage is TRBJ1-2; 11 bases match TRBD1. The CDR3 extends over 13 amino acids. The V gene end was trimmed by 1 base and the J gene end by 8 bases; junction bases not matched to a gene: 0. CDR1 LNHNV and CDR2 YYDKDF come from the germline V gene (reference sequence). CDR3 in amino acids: CATSRGTGGGYTF. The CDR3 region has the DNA TGTGCCACCAGCAGAGGGACAGGGGGCGGCTACACCTTC.

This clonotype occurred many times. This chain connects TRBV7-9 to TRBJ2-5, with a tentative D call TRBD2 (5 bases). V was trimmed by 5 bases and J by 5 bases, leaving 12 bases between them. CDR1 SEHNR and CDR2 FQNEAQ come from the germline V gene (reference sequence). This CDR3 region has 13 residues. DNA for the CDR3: TGTGCCAGCAGCGGGAGACTGGAGGAGACCCAGTACTTC. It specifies CASSGRLEETQYF.

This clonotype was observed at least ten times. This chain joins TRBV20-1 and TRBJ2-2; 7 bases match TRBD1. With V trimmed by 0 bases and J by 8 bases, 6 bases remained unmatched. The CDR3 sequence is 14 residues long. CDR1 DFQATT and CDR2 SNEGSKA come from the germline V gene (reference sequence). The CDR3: CSARDGAGGGELFF. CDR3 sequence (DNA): TGCAGTGCTAGAGATGGGGCAGGGGGTGGGGAGCTGTTTTTT.

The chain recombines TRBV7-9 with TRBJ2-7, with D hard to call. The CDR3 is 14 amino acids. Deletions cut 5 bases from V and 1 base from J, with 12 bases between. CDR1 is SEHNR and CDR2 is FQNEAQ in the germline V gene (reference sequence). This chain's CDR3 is CASSHSGISYEQYF. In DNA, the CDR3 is TGTGCCAGCAGCCATTCCGGAATTTCCTACGAGCAGTACTTC.

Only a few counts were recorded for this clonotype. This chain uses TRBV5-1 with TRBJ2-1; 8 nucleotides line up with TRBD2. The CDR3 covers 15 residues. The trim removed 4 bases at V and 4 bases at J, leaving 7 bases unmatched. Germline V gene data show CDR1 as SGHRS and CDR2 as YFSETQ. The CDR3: CASSAIAGGYNEQFF. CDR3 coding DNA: TGCGCCAGCAGCGCGATTGCGGGGGGTTACAATGAGCAGTTCTTC. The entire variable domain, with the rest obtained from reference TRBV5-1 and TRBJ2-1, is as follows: KAGVTQTPRYLIKTRGQQVTLSCSPISGHRSVSWYQQTPGQGLQFLFEYFSETQRNKGNFPGRFSGRQFSNSRSEMNVSTLELGDSALYLCASSAIAGGYNEQFFGPGTRLTVL.

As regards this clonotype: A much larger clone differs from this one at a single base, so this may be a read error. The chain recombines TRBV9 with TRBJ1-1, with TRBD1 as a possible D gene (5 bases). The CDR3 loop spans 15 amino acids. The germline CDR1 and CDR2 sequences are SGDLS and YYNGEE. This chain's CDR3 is CGSSVDGRVNTEAFF. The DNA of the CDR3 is TGTGGCAGCAGCGTAGATGGCAGGGTTAACACTGAAGCTTTCTTT.

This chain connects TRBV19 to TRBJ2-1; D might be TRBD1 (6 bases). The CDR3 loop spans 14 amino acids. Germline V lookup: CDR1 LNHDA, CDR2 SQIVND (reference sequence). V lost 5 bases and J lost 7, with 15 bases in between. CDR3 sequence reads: CASSGWDTGNEQFF. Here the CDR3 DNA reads TGTGCCAGTAGTGGTTGGGACACCGGGAATGAGCAGTTCTTC. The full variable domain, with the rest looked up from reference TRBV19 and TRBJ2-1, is DGGITQSPKYLFRKEGQNVTLSCEQNLNHDAMYWYRQDPGQGLRLIYYSQIVNDFQKGDIAEGYSVSREKKESFPLTVTSAQKNPTAFYLCASSGWDTGNEQFFGPGTRLTVL.